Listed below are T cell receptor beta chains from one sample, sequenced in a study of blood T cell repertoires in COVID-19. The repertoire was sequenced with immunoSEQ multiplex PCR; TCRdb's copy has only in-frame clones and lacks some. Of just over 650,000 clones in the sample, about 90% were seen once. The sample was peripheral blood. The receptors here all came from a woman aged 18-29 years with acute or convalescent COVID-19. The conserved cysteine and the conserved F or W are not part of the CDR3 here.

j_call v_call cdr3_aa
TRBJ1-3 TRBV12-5 ASGLASAGNTIY
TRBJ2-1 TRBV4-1 ASSHFRGRTGGNEQF
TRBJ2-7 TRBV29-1 SVAGDSNEQY
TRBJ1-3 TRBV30 AWSSSLTGFSGNTIY
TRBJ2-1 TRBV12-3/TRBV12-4 ASSTGLAGGQF
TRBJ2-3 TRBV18 ASSLLARLADTQY
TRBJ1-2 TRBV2 ASRARTAANYGYT
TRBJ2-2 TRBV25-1 ASSGQSGGGRTGELF
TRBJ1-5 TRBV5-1 ASSLGGSLGQPQH
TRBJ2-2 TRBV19 ASSIPKVRTGGLFAGELF
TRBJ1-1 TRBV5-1 ASSLVRGWEAF
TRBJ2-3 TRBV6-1 ASSETETDTQY
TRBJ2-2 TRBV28 ASSPGGVPGELF
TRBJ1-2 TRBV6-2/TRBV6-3 ASSLPLGGNGYT